The sequence of this T cell receptor (beta chain) was determined in a study of monozygotic twins with inflammatory bowel disease. The germline V gene encodes CDR1 KGHDR and CDR2 SFDVKD. The CDR3 is made up of 13 amino acids. Phlebotomy per donor yielded a single 2.5 ml blood sample. Eight separate reactions per sample yielded the cDNA. Reanalyzing the 5' RACE reads, TCRdb keeps one entry per CDR3 protein, without DNA. The sample shows approximately 340,000 distinct CDR3 sequences, and approximately 2% sits with its ten largest clones. Concerning this clonotype: Its cognate antigen is unknown.

Regarding the study as a whole: T cell subtypes were not distinguishable in this analysis. IBD patients shared fewer clonotypes with others than healthy twins, especially with disease activity.

V is TRBV24-1 and J is TRBJ1-2; without DNA, the TCRdb call of TRBD1 cannot be checked. The source is a human donor with ulcerative colitis or Crohn's disease, or a healthy co-twin of an affected twin (not recorded which). Sequenced input: blood. This chain's CDR3 is CATSDIGGYGYTF.